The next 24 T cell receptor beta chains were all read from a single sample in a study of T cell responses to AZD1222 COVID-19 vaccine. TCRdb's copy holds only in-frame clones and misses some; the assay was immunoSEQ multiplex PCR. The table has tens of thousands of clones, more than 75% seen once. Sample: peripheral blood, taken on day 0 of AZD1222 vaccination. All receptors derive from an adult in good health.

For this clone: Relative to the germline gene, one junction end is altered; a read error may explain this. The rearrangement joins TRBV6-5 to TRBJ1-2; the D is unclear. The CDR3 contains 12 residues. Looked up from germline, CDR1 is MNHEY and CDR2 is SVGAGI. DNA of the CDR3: TGTGCCAGCAGTAACTCGCGGGAAGGCTACACCTTC. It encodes CASSNSREGYTF.

CDR3 protein: CASSLPWGGQPQHF. The CDR3 bases are TGTGCCAGCAGTTTGCCTTGGGGGGGCCAGCCCCAGCATTTT. The chain links TRBV28 to TRBJ1-5, with D possibly matching TRBD1 (6 bases). The CDR3 is made up of 14 amino acids. Trimming stripped 3 bases from V and 7 bases from J, with 13 bases between. The germline V gene encodes CDR1 MDHEN and CDR2 SYDVKM.

The CDR3, as DNA: TGCGCCAGCAGAGACACAGGGGGAAATGGCTACACCTTC. Translating it yields CASRDTGGNGYTF. This chain links TRBV5-1 with TRBJ1-2; 8 nucleotides match TRBD1. Trimming took 5 bases from V and 6 from J; bases not matched to a gene: 6. CDR1 SGHRS and CDR2 YFSETQ come from the germline V gene. This CDR3 region has 13 residues.

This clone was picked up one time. CDR3 region: CASSLEAGGPLYEQYF. The CDR3 nucleotides are TGTGCCAGCAGCTTAGAAGCGGGGGGGCCTCTCTACGAGCAGTACTTC. The chain recombines TRBV13 with TRBJ2-7, with 10 positions matching TRBD2. The CDR3 is 16 amino acids. Germline CDR1 is PRHDT and CDR2 is FYEKMQ (reference sequence). The V and J ends lost 1 base and 3 bases, in that order; junction bases with no gene match: 6.

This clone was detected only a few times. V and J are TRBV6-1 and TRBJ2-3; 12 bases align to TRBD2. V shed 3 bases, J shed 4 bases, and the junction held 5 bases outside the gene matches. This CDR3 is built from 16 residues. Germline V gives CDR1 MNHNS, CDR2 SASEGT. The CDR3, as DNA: TGTGCCAGCAGTGAGACTAGCGGGGGAGGTTCAGATACGCAGTATTTT. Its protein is CASSETSGGGSDTQYF.

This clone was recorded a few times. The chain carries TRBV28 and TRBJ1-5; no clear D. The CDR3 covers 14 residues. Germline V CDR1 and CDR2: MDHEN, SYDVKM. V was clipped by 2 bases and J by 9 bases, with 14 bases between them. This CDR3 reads CASSLISPKGPQHF. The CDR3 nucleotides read TGTGCCAGCAGTTTAATCTCCCCCAAGGGGCCCCAGCATTTT.

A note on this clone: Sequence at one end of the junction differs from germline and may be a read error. CDR3 nucleotides: TGCGCCAGCAGGGAAGGACTAAGCCAAGACTTC. Translation gives CASREGLSQDF. The chain recombines TRBV10-2 with TRBJ2-5, with D possibly being TRBD2 (6 bases). This CDR3 is 11 amino acids long. Germline CDR1 and CDR2: WSHSY and SAAADI.

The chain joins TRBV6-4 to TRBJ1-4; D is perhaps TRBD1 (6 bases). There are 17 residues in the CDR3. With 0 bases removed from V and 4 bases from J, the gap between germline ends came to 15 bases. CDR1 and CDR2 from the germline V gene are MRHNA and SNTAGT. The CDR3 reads CASSDSRQQGLNEKLFF. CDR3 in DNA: TGTGCCAGCAGTGACTCGAGGCAACAGGGCCTTAATGAAAAACTGTTTTTT.

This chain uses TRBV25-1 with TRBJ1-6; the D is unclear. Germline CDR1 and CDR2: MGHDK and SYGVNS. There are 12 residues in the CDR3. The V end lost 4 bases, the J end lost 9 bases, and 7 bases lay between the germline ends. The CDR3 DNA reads TGTGCCAGCAGTGGACCCTTTTCACCCCTCCACTTT. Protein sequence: CASSGPFSPLHF.

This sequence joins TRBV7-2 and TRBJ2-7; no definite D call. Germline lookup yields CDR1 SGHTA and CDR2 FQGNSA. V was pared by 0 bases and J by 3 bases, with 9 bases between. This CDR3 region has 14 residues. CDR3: CASSLAQTLYEQYF. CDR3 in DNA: TGTGCCAGCAGCTTAGCGCAGACCCTCTACGAGCAGTACTTC.

In DNA, the CDR3 is TGCGCCAGCAGTGAAGCCGGCCGGAAAGCTTTCTTT. Encoded protein: CASSEAGRKAFF. This chain links TRBV10-1 with TRBJ1-1; D is unresolved. There are 12 residues in the CDR3. The V gene's germline CDR1 is WNHNN and CDR2 SYGVQD (reference sequence). Deletions cut 3 bases from V and 9 bases from J, with 11 bases between.

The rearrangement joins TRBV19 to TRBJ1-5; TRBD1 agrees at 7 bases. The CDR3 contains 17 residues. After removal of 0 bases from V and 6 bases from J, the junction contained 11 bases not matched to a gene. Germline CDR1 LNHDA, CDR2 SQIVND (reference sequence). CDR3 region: CASSIDGGKDRAQPQHF. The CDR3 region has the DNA TGTGCCAGTAGTATAGATGGGGGGAAAGACAGGGCTCAGCCCCAGCATTTT.

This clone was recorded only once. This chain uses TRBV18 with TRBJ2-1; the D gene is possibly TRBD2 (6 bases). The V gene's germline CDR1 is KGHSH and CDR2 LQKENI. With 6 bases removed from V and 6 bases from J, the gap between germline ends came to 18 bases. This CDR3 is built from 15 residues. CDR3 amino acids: CASSIAGGRGNEQFF. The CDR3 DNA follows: TGTGCCAGCTCGATCGCTGGGGGGAGAGGCAATGAGCAGTTCTTC.

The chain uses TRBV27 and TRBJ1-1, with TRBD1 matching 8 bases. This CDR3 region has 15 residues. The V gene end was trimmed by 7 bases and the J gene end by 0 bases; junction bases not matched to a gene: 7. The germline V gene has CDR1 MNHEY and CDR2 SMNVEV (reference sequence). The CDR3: CASNTGGPMNTEAFF. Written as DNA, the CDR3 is TGTGCCAGCAATACAGGGGGACCGATGAACACTGAAGCTTTCTTT.

CDR3: CASSLGGGANEKLFF. The CDR3 nucleotides are TGTGCCAGCAGCTTAGGAGGGGGTGCTAATGAAAAACTGTTTTTT. The V gene is TRBV7-6, the J gene TRBJ1-4; a weak D match, TRBD1 (6 bases). CDR1 and CDR2 from the germline V gene are SGHVS and FNYEAQ. The germline V and J ends were trimmed by 1 base and 3 bases, with 9 bases remaining between them. CDR3 length: 15 amino acids. Variable domain in full (rest from reference TRBV7-6 and TRBJ1-4): GAGVSQSPRYKVTKRGQDVALRCDPISGHVSLYWYRQALGQGPEFLTYFNYEAQQDKSGLPNDRFSAERPEGSISTLTIQRTEQRDSAMYRCASSLGGGANEKLFFGSGTQLSVL.

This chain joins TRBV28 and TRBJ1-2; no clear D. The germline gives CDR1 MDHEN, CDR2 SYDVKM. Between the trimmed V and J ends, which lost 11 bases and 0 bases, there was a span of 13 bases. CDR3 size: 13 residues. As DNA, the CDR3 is TGTGCCTCCCTCTTAGGGTCTAACTATGGCTACACCTTC. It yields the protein CASLLGSNYGYTF.

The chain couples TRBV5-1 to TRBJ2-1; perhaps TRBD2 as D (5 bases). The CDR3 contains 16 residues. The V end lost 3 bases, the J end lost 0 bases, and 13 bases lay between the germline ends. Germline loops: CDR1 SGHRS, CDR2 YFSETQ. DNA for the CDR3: TGCGCCAGCAGCTGGACTGCCTCTAGCTCCTACAATGAGCAGTTCTTC. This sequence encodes CASSWTASSSYNEQFF.

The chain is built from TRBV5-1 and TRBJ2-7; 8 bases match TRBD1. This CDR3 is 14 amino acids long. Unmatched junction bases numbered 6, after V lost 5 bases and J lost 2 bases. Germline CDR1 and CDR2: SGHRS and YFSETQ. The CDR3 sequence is CASRPGQGAYEQYF. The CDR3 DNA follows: TGCGCCAGCAGACCTGGACAGGGCGCCTACGAGCAGTACTTC.

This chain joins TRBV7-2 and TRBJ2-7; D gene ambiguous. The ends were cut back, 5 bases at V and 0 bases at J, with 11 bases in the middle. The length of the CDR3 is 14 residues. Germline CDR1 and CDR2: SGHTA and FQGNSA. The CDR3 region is CASSTRPFSYEQYF. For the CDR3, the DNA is TGTGCCAGCAGCACACGACCGTTCTCCTACGAGCAGTACTTC. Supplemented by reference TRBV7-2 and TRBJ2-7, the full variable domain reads GAGVSQSPSNKVTEKGKDVELRCDPISGHTALYWYRQSLGQGLEFLIYFQGNSAPDKSGLPSDRFSAERTGGSVSTLTIQRTQQEDSAVYLCASSTRPFSYEQYFGPGTRLTVT.

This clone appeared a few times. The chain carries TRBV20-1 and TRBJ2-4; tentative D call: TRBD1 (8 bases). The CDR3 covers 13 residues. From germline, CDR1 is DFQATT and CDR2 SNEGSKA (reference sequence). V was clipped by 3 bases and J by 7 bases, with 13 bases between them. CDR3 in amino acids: CSASLQGGNIQYF. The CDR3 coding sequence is TGCAGTGCTAGTTTACAGGGGGGGAACATTCAGTACTTC.

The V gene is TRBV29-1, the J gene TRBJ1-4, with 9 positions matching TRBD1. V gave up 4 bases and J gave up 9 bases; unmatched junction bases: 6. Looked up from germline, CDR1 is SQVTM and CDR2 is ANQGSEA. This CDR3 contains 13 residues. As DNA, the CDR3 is TGCAGCGTTGGGGGACAGGGAGGTCAAAAACTGTTTTTT. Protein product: CSVGGQGGQKLFF.

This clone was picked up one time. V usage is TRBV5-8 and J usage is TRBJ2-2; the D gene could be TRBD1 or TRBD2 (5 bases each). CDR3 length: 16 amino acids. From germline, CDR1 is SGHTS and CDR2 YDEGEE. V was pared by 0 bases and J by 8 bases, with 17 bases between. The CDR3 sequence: CASSLVQGTARGELFF. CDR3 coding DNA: TGTGCCAGCAGCTTGGTCCAAGGGACCGCACGGGGGGAGCTGTTTTTT.

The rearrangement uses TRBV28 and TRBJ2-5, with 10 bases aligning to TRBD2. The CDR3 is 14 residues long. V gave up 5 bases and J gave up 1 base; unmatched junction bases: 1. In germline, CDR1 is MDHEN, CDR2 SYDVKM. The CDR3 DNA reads TGTGCCAGCAGTAGGACTAGCGGCCAAGAGACCCAGTACTTC. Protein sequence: CASSRTSGQETQYF.

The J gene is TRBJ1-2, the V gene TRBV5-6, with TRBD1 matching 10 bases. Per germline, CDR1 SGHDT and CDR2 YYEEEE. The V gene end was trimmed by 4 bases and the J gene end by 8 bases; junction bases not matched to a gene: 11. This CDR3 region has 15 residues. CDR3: CASSVYGQGVRGYTF. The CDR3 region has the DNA TGTGCCAGCAGCGTCTACGGACAGGGGGTGAGGGGCTACACCTTC.